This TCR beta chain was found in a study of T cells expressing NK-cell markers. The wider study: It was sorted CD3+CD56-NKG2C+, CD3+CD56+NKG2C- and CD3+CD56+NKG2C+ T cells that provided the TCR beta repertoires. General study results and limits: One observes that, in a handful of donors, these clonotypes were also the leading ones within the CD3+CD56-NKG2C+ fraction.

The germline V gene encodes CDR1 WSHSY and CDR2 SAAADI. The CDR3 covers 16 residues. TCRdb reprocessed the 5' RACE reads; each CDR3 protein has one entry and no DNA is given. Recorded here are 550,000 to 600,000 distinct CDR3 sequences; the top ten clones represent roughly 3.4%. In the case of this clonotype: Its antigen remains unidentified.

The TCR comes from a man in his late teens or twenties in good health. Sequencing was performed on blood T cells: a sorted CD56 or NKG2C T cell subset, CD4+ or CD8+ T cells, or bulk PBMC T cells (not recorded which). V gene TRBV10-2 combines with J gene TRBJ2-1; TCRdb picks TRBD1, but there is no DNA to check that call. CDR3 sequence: CASSVTGGSAYNEQFF.